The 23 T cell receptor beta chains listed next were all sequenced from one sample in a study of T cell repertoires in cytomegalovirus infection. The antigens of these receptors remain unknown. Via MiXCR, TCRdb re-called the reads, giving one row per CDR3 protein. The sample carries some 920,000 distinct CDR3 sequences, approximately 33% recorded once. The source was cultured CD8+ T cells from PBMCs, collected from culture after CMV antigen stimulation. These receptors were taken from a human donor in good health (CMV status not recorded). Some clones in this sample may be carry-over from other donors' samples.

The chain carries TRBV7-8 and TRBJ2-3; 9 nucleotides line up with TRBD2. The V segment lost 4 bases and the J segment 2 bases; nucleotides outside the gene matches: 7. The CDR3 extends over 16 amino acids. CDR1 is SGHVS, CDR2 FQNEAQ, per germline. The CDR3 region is CASSYLAGGPTDTQYF. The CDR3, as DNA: TGTGCCAGCAGCTATTTGGCGGGGGGGCCCACAGATACGCAGTATTTT.

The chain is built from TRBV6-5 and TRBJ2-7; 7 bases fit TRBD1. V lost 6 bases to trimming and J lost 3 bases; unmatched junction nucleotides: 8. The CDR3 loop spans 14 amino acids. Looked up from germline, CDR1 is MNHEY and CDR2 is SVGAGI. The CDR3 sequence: CASRPGTAIYEQYF. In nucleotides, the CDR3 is TGTGCCAGCAGACCCGGGACAGCGATCTACGAGCAGTACTTC.

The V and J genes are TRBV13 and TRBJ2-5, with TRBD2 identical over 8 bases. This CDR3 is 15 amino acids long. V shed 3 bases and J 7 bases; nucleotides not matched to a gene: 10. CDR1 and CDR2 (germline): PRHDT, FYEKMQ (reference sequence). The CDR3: CASSFGTGGLGTQYF. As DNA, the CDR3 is TGTGCCAGCAGCTTCGGGACGGGGGGGCTTGGGACCCAGTACTTC.

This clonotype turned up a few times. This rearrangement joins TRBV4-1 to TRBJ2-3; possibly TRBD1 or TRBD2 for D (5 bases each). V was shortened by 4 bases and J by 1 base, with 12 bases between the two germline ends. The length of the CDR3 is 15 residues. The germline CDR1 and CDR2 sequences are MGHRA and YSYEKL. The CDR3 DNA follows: TGCGCCAGCAGCCTCGGGACCCTAGGCACAGATACGCAGTATTTT. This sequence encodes CASSLGTLGTDTQYF.

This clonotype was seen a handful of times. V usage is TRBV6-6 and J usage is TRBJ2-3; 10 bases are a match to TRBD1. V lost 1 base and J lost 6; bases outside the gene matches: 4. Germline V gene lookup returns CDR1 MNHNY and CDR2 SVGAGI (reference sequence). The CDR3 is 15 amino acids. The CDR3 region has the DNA TGTGCCAGCAGTTACTGGGACAGGGGAAGCGATACGCAGTATTTT. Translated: CASSYWDRGSDTQYF.

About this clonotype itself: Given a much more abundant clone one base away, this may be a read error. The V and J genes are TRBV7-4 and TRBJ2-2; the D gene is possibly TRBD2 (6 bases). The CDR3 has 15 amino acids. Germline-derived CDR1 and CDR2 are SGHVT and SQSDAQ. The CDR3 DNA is TGTGCCAGCAGTTCCCTCGAGGGAGGCACCGGGAAGCTGTTTTTT. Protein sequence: CASSSLEGGTGKLFF.

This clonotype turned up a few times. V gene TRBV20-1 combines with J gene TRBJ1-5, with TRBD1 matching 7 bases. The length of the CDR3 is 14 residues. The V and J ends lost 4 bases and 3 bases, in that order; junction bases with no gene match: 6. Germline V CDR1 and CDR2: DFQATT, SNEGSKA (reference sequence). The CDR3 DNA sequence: TGCAGTGCTAAGGGGGCAGACTACAATCAGCCCCAGCATTTT. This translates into CSAKGADYNQPQHF.

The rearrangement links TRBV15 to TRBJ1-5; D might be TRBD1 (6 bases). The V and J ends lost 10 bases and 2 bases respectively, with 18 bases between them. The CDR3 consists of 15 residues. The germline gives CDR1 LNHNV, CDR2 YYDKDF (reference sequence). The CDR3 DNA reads TGTGCCATCTCCCCAGGGGATTTAGGCAATCAGCCCCAGCATTTT. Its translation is CAISPGDLGNQPQHF.

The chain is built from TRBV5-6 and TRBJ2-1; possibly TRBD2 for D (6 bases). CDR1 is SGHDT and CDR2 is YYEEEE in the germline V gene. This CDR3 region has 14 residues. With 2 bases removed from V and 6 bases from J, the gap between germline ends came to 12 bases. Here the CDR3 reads CASSLGTPVNEQFF. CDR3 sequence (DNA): TGTGCCAGCAGCTTAGGGACTCCCGTCAATGAGCAGTTCTTC. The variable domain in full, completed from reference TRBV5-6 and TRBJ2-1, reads DAGVTQSPTHLIKTRGQQVTLRCSPKSGHDTVSWYQQALGQGPQFIFQYYEEEERQRGNFPDRFSGHQFPNYSSELNVNALLLGDSALYLCASSLGTPVNEQFFGPGTRLTVL.

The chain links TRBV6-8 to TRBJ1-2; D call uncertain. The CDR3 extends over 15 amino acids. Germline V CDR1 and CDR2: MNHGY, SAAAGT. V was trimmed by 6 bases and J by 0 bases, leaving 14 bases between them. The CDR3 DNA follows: TGTGCCAGCAGGGGTTTGGGCAGAACTAACTATGGCTACACCTTC. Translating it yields CASRGLGRTNYGYTF.

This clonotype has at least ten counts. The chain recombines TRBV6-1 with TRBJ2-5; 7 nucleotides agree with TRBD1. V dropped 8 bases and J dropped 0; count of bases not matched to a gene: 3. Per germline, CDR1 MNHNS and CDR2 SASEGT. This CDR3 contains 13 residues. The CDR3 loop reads CASEDRDQETQYF. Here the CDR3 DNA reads TGTGCCAGCGAAGACAGGGACCAAGAGACCCAGTACTTC.

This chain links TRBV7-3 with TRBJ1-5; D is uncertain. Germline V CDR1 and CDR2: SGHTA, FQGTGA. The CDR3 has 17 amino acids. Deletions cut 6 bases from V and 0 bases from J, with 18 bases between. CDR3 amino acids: CASSFNGKDHSNQPQHF. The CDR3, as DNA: TGTGCCAGCAGTTTTAACGGGAAAGATCATAGCAATCAGCCCCAGCATTTT.

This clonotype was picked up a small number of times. The CDR3 loop reads CASSLGRIGRTSYEQYV. The DNA for the CDR3 is TGTGCCAGCAGTTTAGGTCGTATAGGCAGGACGTCCTACGAGCAGTACGTC. The rearrangement uses TRBV12-3 or TRBV12-4 and TRBJ2-7; D unresolved. This CDR3 is 17 amino acids long. Trimming left V 1 base short and J 1 base short, with 17 bases between.

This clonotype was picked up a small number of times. Here the CDR3 reads CASSLLASPYNEQFF. The CDR3 DNA reads TGTGCCAGCAGTTTACTAGCGTCCCCCTACAATGAGCAGTTCTTC. This chain uses TRBV27 with TRBJ2-1; tentative D call: TRBD2 (6 bases). Trimming stripped 2 bases from V and 2 bases from J, with 10 bases between. The germline CDR1 and CDR2 sequences are MNHEY and SMNVEV (reference sequence). There are 15 residues in the CDR3.

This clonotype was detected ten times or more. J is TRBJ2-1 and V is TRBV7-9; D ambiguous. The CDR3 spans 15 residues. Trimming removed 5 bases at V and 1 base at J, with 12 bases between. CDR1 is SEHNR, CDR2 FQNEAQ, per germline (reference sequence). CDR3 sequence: CASSGARVSYNEQFF. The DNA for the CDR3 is TGTGCCAGCAGCGGCGCAAGGGTTTCCTACAATGAGCAGTTCTTC.

CDR3 in DNA: TGTGCCAGTAGTCACCCCACAGGTGGCACTGAAGCTTTCTTT. This translates into CASSHPTGGTEAFF. The chain employs TRBV19 and TRBJ1-1, with D perhaps matching TRBD1 (5 bases). The CDR3 runs to 14 residues. CDR1 and CDR2 (germline): LNHDA, SQIVND (reference sequence). The ends were cut back, 5 bases at V and 4 bases at J, with 14 bases in the middle.

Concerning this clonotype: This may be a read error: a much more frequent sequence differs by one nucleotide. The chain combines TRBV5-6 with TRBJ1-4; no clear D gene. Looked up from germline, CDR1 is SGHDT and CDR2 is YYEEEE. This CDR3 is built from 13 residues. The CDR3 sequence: CVSSLAGEEKLFF. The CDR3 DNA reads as TGTGTCAGCAGCTTGGCTGGGGAAGAAAAACTGTTTTTT.

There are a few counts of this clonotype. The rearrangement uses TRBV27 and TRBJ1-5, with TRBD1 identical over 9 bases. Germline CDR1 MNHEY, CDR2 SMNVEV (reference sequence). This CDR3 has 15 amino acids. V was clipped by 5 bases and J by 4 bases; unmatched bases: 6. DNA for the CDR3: TGTGCCAGCAGTCCGGGACAGGGTACTAATCAGCCCCAGCATTTT. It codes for CASSPGQGTNQPQHF.

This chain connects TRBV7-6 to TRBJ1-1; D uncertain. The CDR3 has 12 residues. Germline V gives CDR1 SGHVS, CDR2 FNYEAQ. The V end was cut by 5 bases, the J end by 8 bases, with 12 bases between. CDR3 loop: CASSGEVTEAFF. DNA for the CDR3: TGTGCCAGCAGCGGAGAGGTGACAGAAGCTTTCTTT.

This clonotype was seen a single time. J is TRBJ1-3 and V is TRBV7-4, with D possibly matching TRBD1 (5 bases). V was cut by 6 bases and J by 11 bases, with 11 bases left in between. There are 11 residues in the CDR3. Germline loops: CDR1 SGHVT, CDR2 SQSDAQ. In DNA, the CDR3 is TGTGCCAGCAGGACGGGACTATCCATATATTTT. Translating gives CASRTGLSIYF.

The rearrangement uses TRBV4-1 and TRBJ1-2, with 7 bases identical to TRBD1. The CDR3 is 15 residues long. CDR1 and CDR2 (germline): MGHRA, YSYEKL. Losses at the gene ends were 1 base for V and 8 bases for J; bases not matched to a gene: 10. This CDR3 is CASSQGEQTGIGYTF. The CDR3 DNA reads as TGCGCCAGCAGCCAAGGTGAGCAGACAGGGATCGGCTACACCTTC.

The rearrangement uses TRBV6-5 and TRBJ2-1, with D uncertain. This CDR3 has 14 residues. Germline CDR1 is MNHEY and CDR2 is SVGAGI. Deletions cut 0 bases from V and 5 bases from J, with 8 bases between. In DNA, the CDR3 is TGTGCCAGCAGTTACTCAGGGCGTCACAATGAGCAGTTCTTC. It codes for CASSYSGRHNEQFF.

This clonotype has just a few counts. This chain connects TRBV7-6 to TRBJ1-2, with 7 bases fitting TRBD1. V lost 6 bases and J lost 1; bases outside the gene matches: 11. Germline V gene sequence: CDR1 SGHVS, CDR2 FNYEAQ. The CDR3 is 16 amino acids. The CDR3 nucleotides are TGTGCCAGCAGGGAGGACCGGGACAGAGTTAACTATGGCTACACCTTC. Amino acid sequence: CASREDRDRVNYGYTF.